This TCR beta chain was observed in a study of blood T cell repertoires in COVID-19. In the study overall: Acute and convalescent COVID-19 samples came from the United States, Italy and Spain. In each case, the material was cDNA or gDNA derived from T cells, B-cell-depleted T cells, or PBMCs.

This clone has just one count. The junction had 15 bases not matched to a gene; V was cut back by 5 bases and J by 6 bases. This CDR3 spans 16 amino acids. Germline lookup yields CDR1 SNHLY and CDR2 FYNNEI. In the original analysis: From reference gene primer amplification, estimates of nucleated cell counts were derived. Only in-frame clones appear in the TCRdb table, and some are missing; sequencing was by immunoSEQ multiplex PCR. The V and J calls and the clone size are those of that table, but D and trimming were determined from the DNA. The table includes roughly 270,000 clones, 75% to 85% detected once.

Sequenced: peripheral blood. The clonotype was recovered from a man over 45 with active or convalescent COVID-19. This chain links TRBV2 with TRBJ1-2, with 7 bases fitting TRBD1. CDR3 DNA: TGTGCCAGCAGTAACGAGGACAGGCCGCCGGGTAATGGCTACACCTTC. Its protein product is CASSNEDRPPGNGYTF.